The rows below give T cell receptor beta chains drawn from one sample of a study of blood T cell repertoires in COVID-19. Here immunoSEQ multiplex PCR was the method, and the copy in TCRdb shows in-frame clones only, minus some. The table lists 20,000 to 25,000 clones, over 75% of them singletons. The sample consisted of peripheral blood. The origin of the receptors is a human donor in a cohort sampled during active COVID-19. The donor label of this sample is uncertain. CDR3s include the opening cysteine and the closing phenylalanine or tryptophan. D genes are given only for firm matches. Clone size, where shown, is once, few, many, or a class for clones that have expanded.

cdr3_aa | cdr3_nt | d_call | j_call | v_call | clone_size
CASSSLADLSYEQYF | TGTGCCAGCAGCTCCCTAGCGGACCTCTCCTACGAGCAGTACTTC | TRBD2 | TRBJ2-7 | TRBV7-9 | NA
CASSPLYIQETQYF | TGTGCCAGCAGCCCACTATACATACAAGAGACCCAGTACTTC | NA | TRBJ2-5 | TRBV5-5 | NA
CASSQLTSGSGNEQFF | TGTGCCAGCAGCCAACTGACTAGCGGGAGTGGCAATGAGCAGTTCTTC | TRBD2 | TRBJ2-1 | TRBV3-1/TRBV3-2 | NA
CASSNRQGANTEAFF | TGTGCCAGCAGTAACAGACAGGGGGCGAACACTGAAGCTTTCTTT | TRBD1 | TRBJ1-1 | TRBV6-6 | NA
CASSQTGQGGNTIYF | TGCGCCAGCAGCCAAACGGGACAGGGAGGAAACACCATATATTTT | TRBD1 | TRBJ1-3 | TRBV4-1 | NA
CASGPGQSSYNSPLHF | TGCGCCAGCGGTCCGGGACAGAGCTCCTATAATTCACCCCTCCACTTT | TRBD1 | TRBJ1-6 | TRBV4-1 | NA
CASSPALAGNQETQYF | TGTGCCAGCAGCCCCGCCCTAGCGGGGAACCAAGAGACCCAGTACTTC | TRBD2 | TRBJ2-5 | TRBV3-1/TRBV3-2 | NA
CASSDRPGTSTDTQYF | TGTGCCAGCAGTGACCGGCCAGGGACTAGCACAGATACGCAGTATTTT | NA | TRBJ2-3 | TRBV6-4 | NA
CASSERRGARTGELFF | TGTGCCAGCAGTGAAAGGAGGGGCGCCCGGACCGGGGAGCTGTTTTTT | NA | TRBJ2-2 | TRBV6-1 | NA
CASSLKYRGPGRHEQFF | TGTGCCAGCAGCCTCAAATACAGGGGCCCGGGTCGGCATGAGCAGTTCTTC | TRBD1 | TRBJ2-1 | TRBV7-8 | NA
CASSTSGGYTEAFF | TGTGCCAGCAGTACCTCAGGGGGGTACACTGAAGCTTTCTTT | TRBD1 | TRBJ1-1 | TRBV6-5 | NA
CASSLSYRVGNTDTQYF | TGTGCCAGCAGCTTATCTTATCGGGTAGGCAACACAGATACGCAGTATTTT | NA | TRBJ2-3 | TRBV7-2 | NA
CASSQRVNEQFF | TGTGCCAGCAGCCAGCGGGTCAATGAGCAGTTCTTC | NA | TRBJ2-1 | TRBV11-3 | NA
CASSQGTVNQPQHF | TGTGCCAGCAGCCAGGGGACAGTCAATCAGCCCCAGCATTTT | TRBD1 | TRBJ1-5 | TRBV3-1/TRBV3-2 | NA
CASSRPGLAGTGELFF | TGTGCCAGCAGCCGTCCGGGACTAGCGGGCACCGGGGAGCTGTTTTTT | TRBD2 | TRBJ2-2 | TRBV3-1/TRBV3-2 | NA
CASSLVSPPEDTQYF | TGTGCCAGCAGTTTAGTTAGCCCTCCGGAGGATACGCAGTATTTT | NA | TRBJ2-3 | TRBV25-1 | NA
CSASLAGVTDTQYF | TGCAGTGCTAGTCTCGCGGGAGTCACAGATACGCAGTATTTT | TRBD2 | TRBJ2-3 | TRBV20-1 | NA
CATSRETTGGGETQYF | TGTGCCACCAGCAGAGAAACCACAGGGGGCGGCGAGACCCAGTACTTC | TRBD1 | TRBJ2-5 | TRBV15 | NA
CASSLGTSGYTDTQYF | TGTGCCAGCTCACTCGGGACTAGCGGGTACACAGATACGCAGTATTTT | TRBD2 | TRBJ2-3 | TRBV18 | NA
CASSYGTDTDTQYF | TGTGCCAGCAGTTATGGGACAGACACAGATACGCAGTATTTT | TRBD1 | TRBJ2-3 | TRBV6-5 | NA
CASNAWRGAYEQYF | TGTGCCAGCAACGCCTGGCGGGGGGCCTACGAGCAGTACTTC | TRBD2 | TRBJ2-7 | TRBV6-5 | NA
CASSLVGGIQYF | TGTGCCAGCAGCTTGGTCGGGGGCATTCAGTACTTC | NA | TRBJ2-4 | TRBV5-8 | NA
CARSGGAYNEQFF | TGTGCCCGCAGCGGGGGGGCCTACAATGAGCAGTTCTTC | TRBD2 | TRBJ2-1 | TRBV30 | once
CASSPRILAAGETQYF | TGTGCCAGCTCACCACGTATACTAGCGGCGGGGGAGACCCAGTACTTC | TRBD2 | TRBJ2-5 | TRBV18 | NA
CASSKEAGSSGNTIYF | TGTGCCAGCAGCAAAGAGGCTGGGAGCTCTGGAAACACCATATATTTT | NA | TRBJ1-3 | TRBV9 | NA
CASSPQTGSETEAFF | TGTGCCAGCAGTCCGCAGACAGGGAGTGAGACTGAAGCTTTCTTT | TRBD1 | TRBJ1-1 | TRBV28 | NA
CASSSKSSGSTYEQYF | TGTGCCAGCAGCTCCAAATCTAGCGGGAGTACCTACGAGCAGTACTTC | TRBD2 | TRBJ2-7 | TRBV5-4 | NA
CASSSIGDSSNEQFF | TGTGCCAGCAGCTCCATAGGGGACAGTAGTAATGAGCAGTTCTTC | TRBD1 | TRBJ2-1 | TRBV7-3 | NA
CAISEGLGDTQYF | TGTGCCATCAGTGAGGGACTCGGGGATACGCAGTATTTT | NA | TRBJ2-3 | TRBV10-3 | NA
CSVDKWEGPYNEQFF | TGCAGCGTTGATAAGTGGGAGGGCCCTTACAATGAGCAGTTCTTC | TRBD2 | TRBJ2-1 | TRBV29-1 | NA
CASSLAGGYGNTIYF | TGTGCCAGCAGCTTAGCAGGGGGCTATGGAAACACCATATATTTT | TRBD1 | TRBJ1-3 | TRBV7-3 | NA
CASSYWDRGYEQYF | TGTGCCAGCAGTTATTGGGACAGGGGCTACGAGCAGTACTTC | TRBD1 | TRBJ2-7 | TRBV6-6 | NA
CASSSSGQAGYTF | TGTGCCAGCAGCTCGTCAGGACAGGCTGGCTACACCTTC | TRBD1 | TRBJ1-2 | TRBV7-8 | NA
CASTTGQGTDTQYF | TGTGCCAGTACCACGGGACAGGGCACAGATACGCAGTATTTT | TRBD1 | TRBJ2-3 | TRBV19 | NA
CASSRGQGVAEAFF | TGTGCCAGCTCACGGGGACAGGGAGTGGCTGAAGCTTTCTTT | TRBD1 | TRBJ1-1 | TRBV18 | once
CASSTRAPNQPQHF | TGTGCCAGTAGTACCCGAGCCCCCAATCAGCCCCAGCATTTT | NA | TRBJ1-5 | TRBV19 | NA
CASSNPPGLQETQYF | TGTGCCAGCAGTAACCCCCCAGGGCTACAAGAGACCCAGTACTTC | NA | TRBJ2-5 | TRBV28 | NA
CASSSDRVEELFF | TGCGCCAGCAGCTCCGACAGGGTGGAGGAGCTGTTTTTT | TRBD1 | TRBJ2-2 | TRBV5-1 | NA
CASSFSGSTDTQYF | TGTGCCAGCAGCTTTAGCGGGAGCACAGATACGCAGTATTTT | TRBD2 | TRBJ2-3 | TRBV11-2 | NA
CATSEGTGVKTQYF | TGTGCCACCAGTGAAGGGACAGGGGTGAAGACCCAGTACTTC | TRBD1 | TRBJ2-5 | TRBV24-1 | NA
CASSFRTGRTQYF | TGTGCCAGCAGCTTCCGGACAGGGAGGACCCAGTACTTC | TRBD1 | TRBJ2-5 | TRBV7-9 | NA
CATSDAGGSVYNEQFF | TGTGCCACCAGTGATGCGGGAGGCTCTGTCTACAATGAGCAGTTCTTC | TRBD2 | TRBJ2-1 | TRBV24-1 | few
CASSQDRLRGSYEQYF | TGTGCCAGCAGCCAAGACCGGCTTAGGGGATCCTACGAGCAGTACTTC | NA | TRBJ2-7 | TRBV14 | NA
CASSGLAGGQETQYF | TGTGCCAGCAGTGGACTAGCGGGAGGGCAGGAGACCCAGTACTTC | TRBD2 | TRBJ2-5 | TRBV3-1/TRBV3-2 | NA
CASSSPRGEQYF | TGTGCCAGCAGCTCCCCCAGGGGCGAGCAGTACTTC | NA | TRBJ2-7 | TRBV3-1/TRBV3-2 | NA